The T cell receptor beta chain under discussion was sequenced for a study of shared clonotypes between healthy human individuals. Every subset's genomic DNA went evenly onto several immunoSEQ plates. Data came from immunoSEQ multiplex PCR; TCRdb stores just in-frame clones and leaves some out. This table holds some 1,100,000 clones, approximately 80% found once. The V gene's germline CDR1 is SGHTA and CDR2 FQGTGA. The CDR3 has 15 amino acids. With V trimmed by 5 bases and J by 4 bases, 9 bases remained unmatched. Donors had no recently reported acute infections or vaccinations and were HIV-negative. The V and J genes are TRBV7-3 and TRBJ2-5; 8 nucleotides line up with TRBD2. Sequencing used memory CD4+ T cells from PBMCs. Sample subset: CD45RA-negative fraction. This TCR was recovered from a man between 18 and 29 years old in good health. Some clones in this sample may be carry-over from other donors' samples. This CDR3 is CASSPRAGAGETQYF. In nucleotides, the CDR3 is TGTGCCAGCAGCCCGAGAGCGGGAGCGGGAGAGACCCAGTACTTC.